These T cell receptor beta chains were read from a single sample in a study of T cells after yellow fever vaccination. Using its own MiXCR run on the 5' RACE reads, TCRdb lists one record per CDR3 protein. The data hold about 260,000 distinct CDR3 sequences, with over 4.5% observed a single time. The starting material was CD4+ T cells sorted from PBMCs, obtained on the day of the yellow fever booster vaccination. Source of these receptors: a man in his late teens or twenties who received the YFV17D yellow fever vaccine. Each CDR3 is given with its conserved first and last residue. Each record gives: clone size, D gene, J gene, V gene, CDR3 DNA, CDR3 protein. The D gene is left open where the match is weak. The size of a clone is reported for some rows only, either as once, few or many, or as a class for expanded clones.

clone_size: few
d_call: NA
j_call: TRBJ2-3
v_call: TRBV9
cdr3_nt: TGTGCCAGTTCCCGGGGCCGTAGCACAGATACGCAGTATTTT
cdr3_aa: CASSRGRSTDTQYF

clone_size: many
d_call: NA
j_call: TRBJ1-4
v_call: TRBV4-3
cdr3_nt: TGCGCCAGCAGCCAAGATCGGAAACAGGGTGATGAAAAACTGTTTTTT
cdr3_aa: CASSQDRKQGDEKLFF

clone_size: few
d_call: NA
j_call: TRBJ1-1
v_call: TRBV7-2
cdr3_nt: TGTGCCAGCAGCTTTACAACCACTGAAGCTTTCTTT
cdr3_aa: CASSFTTTEAFF

clone_size: NA
d_call: TRBD1
j_call: TRBJ1-2
v_call: TRBV20-1
cdr3_nt: TGCAGTGCTCTACGGACAGGGGAGGCTGGCTACACCTTC
cdr3_aa: CSALRTGEAGYTF

clone_size: NA
d_call: TRBD2
j_call: TRBJ2-7
v_call: TRBV16
cdr3_nt: TGTGCCAGCACCACCACCGGGACTAGCGGGGTCCACGAGCAGTACTTC
cdr3_aa: CASTTTGTSGVHEQYF

clone_size: NA
d_call: NA
j_call: TRBJ2-2
v_call: TRBV7-9
cdr3_nt: TGTGCCAGCAGCTTACAAGGGGGTAATGCCGGGGAGCTGTTTTTT
cdr3_aa: CASSLQGGNAGELFF

clone_size: many
d_call: NA
j_call: TRBJ2-1
v_call: TRBV20-1
cdr3_nt: TGCAGTGCCCCTCGTCCGGGACATAACAATGAGCAGTTCTTC
cdr3_aa: CSAPRPGHNNEQFF

clone_size: many
d_call: NA
j_call: TRBJ1-1
v_call: TRBV3-1
cdr3_nt: TGTGCCAGCAGCCCATCAACGTACACTGAAGCTTTCTTT
cdr3_aa: CASSPSTYTEAFF

clone_size: few
d_call: NA
j_call: TRBJ2-2
v_call: TRBV6-5
cdr3_nt: TGTGCCAGCAGTTACTGGCCGGGGCCCACAAGCGTTGGGGAGCTGTTTTTT
cdr3_aa: CASSYWPGPTSVGELFF

clone_size: NA
d_call: NA
j_call: TRBJ2-3
v_call: TRBV7-3
cdr3_nt: TGTGCCAGCAGCTTCCAGGGAGGTCTTGAGTATACGCAGTATTTT
cdr3_aa: CASSFQGGLEYTQYF

clone_size: many
d_call: NA
j_call: TRBJ2-3
v_call: TRBV29-1
cdr3_nt: TGCAGCGTTGTGGCAGCTAGCACAGATACGCAGTATTTT
cdr3_aa: CSVVAASTDTQYF

clone_size: NA
d_call: TRBD1
j_call: TRBJ1-1
v_call: TRBV4-1
cdr3_nt: TGCGCCAGCAGCCAACTGGGCAGGGGGACTGAAGCTTTCTTT
cdr3_aa: CASSQLGRGTEAFF

clone_size: NA
d_call: NA
j_call: TRBJ1-2
v_call: TRBV3-1
cdr3_nt: TGTGCCAGCAGCCTGACGGACAGACGGAACTATGGCTACACCTTC
cdr3_aa: CASSLTDRRNYGYTF

clone_size: few
d_call: NA
j_call: TRBJ2-7
v_call: TRBV4-1
cdr3_nt: TGCGCCAGCAGCCAAGGCCAGGCAGTGGGATTCTACGAGCAGTACTTC
cdr3_aa: CASSQGQAVGFYEQYF

clone_size: few
d_call: NA
j_call: TRBJ2-5
v_call: TRBV29-1
cdr3_nt: TGCAGCGTTGAAGATCGGGGCCAAGAGACCCAGTACTTC
cdr3_aa: CSVEDRGQETQYF

clone_size: NA
d_call: TRBD2
j_call: TRBJ2-3
v_call: TRBV6-1
cdr3_nt: TGTGCCAGCAGTGAAAGGCGAGCGGGGGGCGCCGATACGCAGTATTTT
cdr3_aa: CASSERRAGGADTQYF

clone_size: many
d_call: NA
j_call: TRBJ1-2
v_call: TRBV18
cdr3_nt: TGTGCCAGCTCAGCCTCCTATGGCTACACCTTC
cdr3_aa: CASSASYGYTF

clone_size: many
d_call: TRBD2
j_call: TRBJ2-5
v_call: TRBV11-3
cdr3_nt: TGTGCCAGCAGCCAAACGGGGGGAGAGACCCAGTACTTC
cdr3_aa: CASSQTGGETQYF

clone_size: many
d_call: NA
j_call: TRBJ2-3
v_call: TRBV5-1
cdr3_nt: TGCGCCAGCAGCCCCGGGGGACAGAGCACAGATACGCAGTATTTT
cdr3_aa: CASSPGGQSTDTQYF

clone_size: many
d_call: NA
j_call: TRBJ1-4
v_call: TRBV4-3
cdr3_nt: TGCGCCAGCAGCCGAGAGACCCTTGCAACTAATGAAAAACTGTTTTTT
cdr3_aa: CASSRETLATNEKLFF

clone_size: NA
d_call: NA
j_call: TRBJ2-5
v_call: TRBV12-5
cdr3_nt: TGTGCTAGTGGTTTGGAGCGACTCGCCCGTGAGACCCAGTACTTC
cdr3_aa: CASGLERLARETQYF

clone_size: NA
d_call: TRBD1
j_call: TRBJ1-5
v_call: TRBV12-3/TRBV12-4
cdr3_nt: TGTGCCAGCAGTTTCTTAGCGGGACAGGGTGATCAGCCCCAGCATTTT
cdr3_aa: CASSFLAGQGDQPQHF

clone_size: few
d_call: NA
j_call: TRBJ1-1
v_call: TRBV28
cdr3_nt: TGTGCCAGCAGTTCCATGGACACTGAAGCTTTCTTT
cdr3_aa: CASSSMDTEAFF

clone_size: NA
d_call: NA
j_call: TRBJ1-1
v_call: TRBV11-3
cdr3_nt: TGTGCCAGCAGCTTGTTGGGGAACTCTGAAGCTTTCTTT
cdr3_aa: CASSLLGNSEAFF

clone_size: few
d_call: TRBD2
j_call: TRBJ2-1
v_call: TRBV15
cdr3_nt: TGTGCCACCAGCAGAGATGGAGTGCGGGGGGGTTTGACCTCCTACAATGAGCAGTTCTTC
cdr3_aa: CATSRDGVRGGLTSYNEQFF

clone_size: few
d_call: TRBD1
j_call: TRBJ1-1
v_call: TRBV6-2/TRBV6-3
cdr3_nt: TGTGCCAGCACTCCCCGGGGCAGGGGGCGCGGGGGAGGCGCTGAAGCTTTCTTT
cdr3_aa: CASTPRGRGRGGGAEAFF